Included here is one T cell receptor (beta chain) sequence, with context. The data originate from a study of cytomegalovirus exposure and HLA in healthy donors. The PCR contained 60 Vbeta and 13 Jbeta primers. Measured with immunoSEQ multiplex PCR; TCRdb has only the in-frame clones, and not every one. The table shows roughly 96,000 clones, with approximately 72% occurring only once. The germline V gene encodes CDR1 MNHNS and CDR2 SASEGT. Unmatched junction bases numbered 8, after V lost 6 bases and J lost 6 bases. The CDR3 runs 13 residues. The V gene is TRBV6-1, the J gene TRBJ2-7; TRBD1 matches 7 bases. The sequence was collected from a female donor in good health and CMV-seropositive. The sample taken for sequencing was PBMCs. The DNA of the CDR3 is TGTGCCAGCAGCCCACGGACAGGAGGCGAGCAGTACTTC. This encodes CASSPRTGGEQYF.